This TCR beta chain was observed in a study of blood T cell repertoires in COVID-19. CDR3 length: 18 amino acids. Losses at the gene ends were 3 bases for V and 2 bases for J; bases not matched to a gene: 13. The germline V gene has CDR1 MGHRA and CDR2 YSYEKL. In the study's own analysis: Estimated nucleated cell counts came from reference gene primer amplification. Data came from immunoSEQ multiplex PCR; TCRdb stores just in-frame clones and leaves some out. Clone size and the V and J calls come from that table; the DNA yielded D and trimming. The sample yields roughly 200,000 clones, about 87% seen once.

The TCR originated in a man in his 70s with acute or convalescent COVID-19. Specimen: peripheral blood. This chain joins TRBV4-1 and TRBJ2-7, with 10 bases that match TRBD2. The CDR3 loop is CASSHNSLSSGGAYEQYF. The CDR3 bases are TGCGCCAGCAGCCATAACTCGCTATCTAGCGGGGGTGCCTACGAGCAGTACTTC.